Listed here is a single TCR beta chain. Its target is unknown. These data come from a study of response to subunit inactivated influenza vaccine. Per germline, CDR1 DFQATT and CDR2 SNEGSKA (reference sequence). This CDR3 spans 12 amino acids. Study results and caveats: It was the authors' suggestion that each seasonal influenza vaccination recruits few new T cells.

TCRdb redid the calling of the RT-PCR reads with MiXCR, one entry per CDR3 protein. The data show roughly 150,000 distinct CDR3 sequences, about 11% seen once. The specimen comprised non-naive T cells sorted from PBMCs, sampled roughly 6 weeks after vaccination. The source is a man aged 50 to 60 who received an inactivated influenza vaccine. This sequence joins TRBV20-1 and TRBJ2-1, with no clear D. The CDR3 coding sequence is TGCAGGGTTAAGAAGGATCGCGATGAGCAGTTCTTC. Its translation: CRVKKDRDEQFF.